Each of the 7 T cell receptor beta chains below was sequenced from the same sample in a study of blood T cell repertoires in COVID-19. Clones were read by immunoSEQ multiplex PCR, and TCRdb kept only the in-frame ones, dropping some. The data contain more than 250,000 clones, around four fifths of them seen just once; the ten biggest clones take up under 5.5%. Sequenced: peripheral blood. The receptors originated from a man aged 60 to 75 who had recovered from COVID-19.

This clone was found once. The chain has TRBV27 and TRBJ2-3; 10 bases match TRBD2. With V trimmed by 6 bases and J by 2 bases, 5 bases remained unmatched. Looked up from germline, CDR1 is MNHEY and CDR2 is SMNVEV (reference sequence). The CDR3 is made up of 15 amino acids. The CDR3 protein is CASRPSGGPTDTQYF. The DNA of the CDR3 is TGTGCCAGCAGGCCTAGCGGGGGACCCACAGATACGCAGTATTTT.

J is TRBJ2-3 and V is TRBV11-3, with TRBD1 matching 9 bases. CDR1 and CDR2 from the germline V gene are SGHNT and YENEEA. The J segment lost 2 bases and the V segment lost 1 base, leaving 1 base of the junction unmatched. The CDR3 runs 15 residues. CDR3 sequence reads: CASSLGQGDTDTQYF. The CDR3 bases are TGTGCCAGCAGCTTAGGACAGGGGGACACAGATACGCAGTATTTT. Filled out from reference TRBV11-3 and TRBJ2-3, the complete variable domain reads EAGVVQSPRYKIIEKKQPVAFWCNPISGHNTLYWYLQNLGQGPELLIRYENEEAVDDSQLPKDRFSAERLKGVDSTLKIQPAELGDSAVYLCASSLGQGDTDTQYFGPGTRLTVL.

The chain links TRBV27 to TRBJ1-6; 10 nucleotides line up with TRBD1. CDR1 is MNHEY, CDR2 SMNVEV, per germline (reference sequence). The CDR3 covers 18 residues. Trimming took 3 bases from V and 7 from J; bases not matched to a gene: 12. Here the CDR3 reads CASSFRQGASVRNSPLHF. The CDR3 coding sequence is TGTGCCAGCAGTTTTCGACAGGGGGCGAGTGTAAGGAATTCACCCCTCCACTTT.

The V and J genes are TRBV6-1 and TRBJ1-5; D call uncertain. The V gene's germline CDR1 is MNHNS and CDR2 SASEGT. The CDR3 contains 16 residues. With 2 bases removed from V and 1 base from J, the gap between germline ends came to 12 bases. CDR3 protein: CASSERPRGSNQPQHF. The CDR3 DNA sequence: TGTGCCAGCAGTGAAAGGCCGAGAGGGAGCAATCAGCCCCAGCATTTT.

The chain recombines TRBV4-1 with TRBJ1-5; possible D gene TRBD1, 6 bases. The CDR3 contains 13 residues. Trimming pared 3 bases from V and 6 bases from J, leaving 9 bases between. The germline V gene encodes CDR1 MGHRA and CDR2 YSYEKL. CDR3 region: CASSQRGAQPQHF. In DNA form, the CDR3 reads TGCGCCAGCAGCCAGCGGGGGGCTCAGCCCCAGCATTTT.

The chain links TRBV6-1 to TRBJ2-7, with 7 bases matching TRBD2. The CDR3 contains 14 residues. With V trimmed by 0 bases and J by 5 bases, 4 bases remained unmatched. Per germline, CDR1 MNHNS and CDR2 SASEGT. The CDR3 DNA reads as TGTGCCAGCAGTGAAGCTGGCGGGACTAACGAGCAGTACTTC. Residues: CASSEAGGTNEQYF.

V usage is TRBV2 and J usage is TRBJ1-1; 8 nucleotides align to TRBD1. CDR1 is SNHLY, CDR2 FYNNEI, per germline. This CDR3 has 13 amino acids. Trimming at V came to 6 bases and at J to 5 bases, leaving 5 bases not matched to a gene. CDR3 bases: TGTGCCAGCAGGGCGACAGGGGTGACTGAAGCTTTCTTT. Amino acid sequence: CASRATGVTEAFF. Full variable domain (remainder filled in from reference TRBV2 and TRBJ1-1): EPEVTQTPSHQVTQMGQEVILRCVPISNHLYFYWYRQILGQKVEFLVSFYNNEISEKSEIFDDQFSVERPDGSNFTLKIRSTKLEDSAMYFCASRATGVTEAFFGQGTRLTVV.